The source of this T cell receptor (beta chain) is a study of shared clonotypes between healthy human individuals. Study-level background: The donor group consisted of two women and three men, aged 18 to 49.

It was on ten immunoSEQ deep assay plates that unsorted PBMC DNA was sequenced. The method was immunoSEQ multiplex PCR; TCRdb's version includes in-frame clones alone and lacks a portion of them. Of about 470,000 clones listed, 70% to 80% are singletons. Only Caucasian adults living in Nashville, Tennessee served as donors. Tens of millions of PBMCs served as the genomic DNA source for unsorted samples. This clone occurred once. The germline gives CDR1 LNHDA, CDR2 SQIVND (reference sequence). Between the trimmed V and J ends, which lost 5 bases and 3 bases, there was a span of 16 bases. The CDR3 has 15 residues.

This TCR came from a middle-aged woman in good health. Some clones in this sample may be carry-over from other donors' samples. Material for sequencing was PBMCs. This rearrangement joins TRBV19 to TRBJ2-5; D could derive from TRBD1 or TRBD2 (6 bases each). The CDR3: CASSPLGGREETQYF. CDR3 nucleotide sequence: TGTGCCAGTAGTCCCCTGGGGGGCAGGGAAGAGACCCAGTACTTC.